What follows are 21 T cell receptor beta chains derived from one specimen sequenced in a study of CD4+ T cells in melanoma. Generated by immunoSEQ multiplex PCR, the TCRdb table keeps only in-frame clones and is missing some. The table shows roughly 52,000 clones, with approximately 74% occurring only once. What was sequenced was tumor tissue. The receptors stem from a human donor with melanoma.

The gene calls are TRBV14 and TRBJ1-1; D gene uncertain. Germline V gives CDR1 SGHDN, CDR2 FVKESK. The CDR3 has 14 residues. V lost 4 bases and J lost 1, with 10 bases in between. This CDR3 reads CASSREHWNTEAFF. Here the CDR3 DNA reads TGTGCCAGCAGCCGGGAACATTGGAACACTGAAGCTTTCTTT.

This clone was seen a single time. The chain links TRBV5-1 to TRBJ1-2, with D uncertain. CDR3 length: 16 amino acids. V dropped 3 bases and J dropped 3 bases, with 18 bases sitting between them. Germline loops: CDR1 SGHRS, CDR2 YFSETQ. This chain's CDR3 is CASSSIDRQSHYGYTF. CDR3 nucleotides: TGCGCCAGCAGCTCCATCGACCGGCAGTCCCACTATGGCTACACCTTC.

The chain combines TRBV5-5 with TRBJ2-7, with a weak D call TRBD1 (5 bases). Trimming removed 4 bases from V and 0 bases from J, with 14 bases in between. The length of the CDR3 is 15 residues. The V gene's germline CDR1 is SGHKS and CDR2 YYEKEE (reference sequence). The CDR3 loop is CASSGDRVTSYEQYF. The CDR3 DNA reads TGTGCCAGCAGCGGAGACAGAGTGACCTCCTACGAGCAGTACTTC.

This clone was detected only a few times. The chain is built from TRBV27 and TRBJ2-1; no reliable D call. CDR3 size: 13 residues. Germline assignment: CDR1 MNHEY and CDR2 SMNVEV (reference sequence). V gave up 4 bases and J gave up 0 bases, with 4 bases separating them. The CDR3 DNA reads TGTGCCAGCAGTTACAGCTCCTACAATGAGCAGTTCTTC. Its translation is CASSYSSYNEQFF.

This clone was seen once. This rearrangement joins TRBV7-3 to TRBJ2-3; TRBD1 is a possible D gene (5 bases). The CDR3 totals 13 residues. With 8 bases removed from V and 0 bases from J, the gap between germline ends came to 9 bases. The germline V gene has CDR1 SGHTA and CDR2 FQGTGA. This CDR3 is CASGPGSTDTQYF. Here the CDR3 DNA reads TGTGCCAGCGGTCCAGGGAGCACAGATACGCAGTATTTT.

This chain joins TRBV19 and TRBJ1-2; tentative D call: TRBD1 (6 bases). This CDR3 spans 15 amino acids. V was pared by 4 bases and J by 1 base, with 13 bases between. The V gene's germline CDR1 is LNHDA and CDR2 SQIVND (reference sequence). The CDR3 coding sequence is TGTGCCAGTAGTAACCCGGACAGTATTAACTATGGCTACACCTTC. Its translation: CASSNPDSINYGYTF.

J is TRBJ1-2 and V is TRBV7-9; D remains ambiguous. This CDR3 region has 14 residues. CDR1 is SEHNR and CDR2 is FQNEAQ in the germline V gene (reference sequence). With 5 bases removed from V and 4 bases from J, the gap between germline ends came to 14 bases. CDR3: CASSPRTVTYGYTF. CDR3 coding DNA: TGTGCCAGCAGCCCGAGGACCGTTACCTATGGCTACACCTTC.

The chain uses TRBV7-9 and TRBJ2-5, with 9 bases fitting TRBD2. The CDR3 is 16 amino acids. V trimming: 5 bases; J trimming: 1 base; junction bases outside the gene matches: 8. Germline V gene sequence: CDR1 SEHNR, CDR2 FQNEAQ (reference sequence). The DNA for the CDR3 is TGTGCCAGCAGCCCCCCCGGACTAGCGAGCCAAGAGACCCAGTACTTC. Translating it yields CASSPPGLASQETQYF.

The genes are TRBV5-5 and TRBJ2-7; D not resolved. Trimming shortened V by 3 bases and J by 2 bases, and 15 bases separated the two germline ends. This CDR3 spans 15 amino acids. Germline CDR1 is SGHKS and CDR2 is YYEKEE (reference sequence). The CDR3: CASSSPAGATYEQYF. In DNA form, the CDR3 reads TGTGCCAGCAGCTCACCGGCAGGCGCAACCTACGAGCAGTACTTC. Combining the CDR3 with reference TRBV5-5 and TRBJ2-7 gives the whole variable domain DAGVTQSPTHLIKTRGQQVTLRCSPISGHKSVSWYQQVLGQGPQFIFQYYEKEERGRGNFPDRFSARQFPNYSSELNVNALLLGDSALYLCASSSPAGATYEQYFGPGTRLTVT.

V and J are TRBV2 and TRBJ1-4; no clear D gene. CDR3 length: 11 amino acids. The V end was cut by 6 bases, the J end by 14 bases, with 13 bases between. Germline V gives CDR1 SNHLY, CDR2 FYNNEI. CDR3 amino acids: CASSLAGRLFF. Written as DNA, the CDR3 is TGTGCCAGCAGCCTCGCGGGAAGGCTGTTTTTT.

In its sample, this clone was seen a few times. V and J are TRBV27 and TRBJ2-2; maybe TRBD1 (6 bases). CDR1 and CDR2 from the germline V gene are MNHEY and SMNVEV (reference sequence). V lost 6 bases to trimming and J lost 8 bases, with 13 bases between them. The CDR3 is 13 amino acids. This CDR3 reads CASRPTGKGELFF. The CDR3 nucleotides are TGTGCCAGCAGACCCACAGGGAAGGGGGAGCTGTTTTTT.

In its sample, this clone was seen many times. The J gene is TRBJ1-2, the V gene TRBV2; 9 nucleotides align to TRBD1. The length of the CDR3 is 14 residues. J was trimmed by 7 bases and V by 4 bases; bases with no gene match: 7. Germline lookup yields CDR1 SNHLY and CDR2 FYNNEI. The CDR3 DNA reads TGTGCCAGCAGTGTTCTACAGGGGGCGGGTGGCTACACCTTC. It codes for CASSVLQGAGGYTF. The full variable domain, its missing parts supplied by reference TRBV2 and TRBJ1-2, is EPEVTQTPSHQVTQMGQEVILRCVPISNHLYFYWYRQILGQKVEFLVSFYNNEISEKSEIFDDQFSVERPDGSNFTLKIRSTKLEDSAMYFCASSVLQGAGGYTFGSGTRLTVV.

By share, this clone counts as medium-sized (0.01 to 0.1%). The V and J genes are TRBV14 and TRBJ1-2; D remains unclear. Germline V gene sequence: CDR1 SGHDN, CDR2 FVKESK. This CDR3 comprises 14 residues. Trimming took 1 base from V and 0 from J, leaving 6 bases between them. The CDR3 nucleotides read TGTGCCAGCAGCCAAGTGGCCTCTAACTATGGCTACACCTTC. Translating it yields CASSQVASNYGYTF.

The chain links TRBV6-1 to TRBJ2-1, with TRBD2 matching over 10 bases. Germline V gene data show CDR1 as MNHNS and CDR2 as SASEGT. With V trimmed by 4 bases and J by 7 bases, 7 bases remained unmatched. This CDR3 comprises 15 residues. The CDR3 is CASSGSSGGRNEQFF. The CDR3, as DNA: TGTGCCAGCAGTGGTAGTAGCGGGGGGCGGAATGAGCAGTTCTTC.

This chain joins TRBV7-2 and TRBJ2-7; D tentatively reads TRBD1 or TRBD2 (5 bases each). There are 14 residues in the CDR3. Germline lookup yields CDR1 SGHTA and CDR2 FQGNSA. V shed 5 bases and J shed 3 bases, with 14 bases lying between them. CDR3 in DNA: TGTGCCAGCAGCGCCTCAGGGAGATACTACGAGCAGTACTTC. Translating it yields CASSASGRYYEQYF.

The chain has TRBV6-6 and TRBJ1-5, with TRBD1 as a possible D gene (5 bases). V was trimmed by 4 bases and J by 4 bases, leaving 17 bases between them. The CDR3 extends over 16 amino acids. CDR1 is MNHNY, CDR2 SVGAGI, per germline (reference sequence). The CDR3 sequence: CASSFLLGHGNQPQHF. CDR3 nucleotides: TGTGCCAGCAGTTTCCTTCTGGGGCACGGTAATCAGCCCCAGCATTTT.

The chain employs TRBV7-9 and TRBJ2-5, with D maybe TRBD2 (6 bases). This CDR3 spans 17 amino acids. Germline V gene lookup returns CDR1 SEHNR and CDR2 FQNEAQ (reference sequence). V was shortened by 10 bases and J by 3 bases, with 27 bases between the two germline ends. In nucleotides, the CDR3 is TGTGCCACCTTCAAACTAGGAGGGGCTTCGGGAAAAGAGACCCAGTACTTC. Its protein is CATFKLGGASGKETQYF.

The rearrangement links TRBV6-5 to TRBJ1-6; TRBD1 agrees at 9 bases. The CDR3 consists of 14 residues. The junction had 5 bases not matched to a gene; V was cut back by 4 bases and J by 10 bases. The germline CDR1 and CDR2 sequences are MNHEY and SVGAGI. The CDR3 here is CASSLGQGGSPLHF. Written as DNA, the CDR3 is TGTGCCAGCAGTTTGGGACAGGGAGGGTCACCCCTCCACTTT.

The gene calls are TRBV5-1 and TRBJ2-5; tentative D call: TRBD2 (5 bases). The V and J ends lost 0 bases and 5 bases respectively, with 11 bases between them. CDR1 is SGHRS, CDR2 YFSETQ, per germline. This CDR3 is 14 amino acids long. CDR3 in amino acids: CASSLADWMETQYF. CDR3 in DNA: TGCGCCAGCAGCTTGGCGGACTGGATGGAGACCCAGTACTTC.

The chain recombines TRBV9 with TRBJ2-5, with TRBD1 as a possible D gene (5 bases). Germline loops: CDR1 SGDLS, CDR2 YYNGEE. V lost 3 bases, J lost 4 bases, and 10 bases lay in between. This CDR3 spans 13 amino acids. The DNA for the CDR3 is TGTGCCAGCAGCGGGGCTAGGGGAGAGACCCAGTACTTC. This translates into CASSGARGETQYF. Full variable domain (rest looked up from reference TRBV9 and TRBJ2-5): DSGVTQTPKHLITATGQRVTLRCSPRSGDLSVYWYQQSLDQGLQFLIQYYNGEERAKGNILERFSAQQFPDLHSELNLSSLELGDSALYFCASSGARGETQYFGPGTRLLVL.

The J gene is TRBJ2-7, the V gene TRBV5-6; no clear D gene. This CDR3 is built from 14 residues. Per germline, CDR1 SGHDT and CDR2 YYEEEE. V was shortened by 1 base and J by 2 bases, with 10 bases between the two germline ends. CDR3 protein: CASSLPQAPYEQYF. CDR3 nucleotides: TGTGCCAGCAGCTTGCCCCAGGCCCCCTACGAGCAGTACTTC.